Each of the 15 T cell receptor beta chains below was sequenced from the same sample in a study of beta chain features in type 1 diabetes. Sequenced material consisted of expressed TCRB transcripts (all of the isolated RNA was reverse transcribed). Some clones are missing from TCRdb's copy, which holds only in-frame ones; the method was immunoSEQ multiplex PCR. This sample has fewer than 45,000 clones, with almost 65% found just once. The sequenced sample consisted of Tregs from blood. The receptors here all came from a young woman in good health.

The CDR3 loop is CASSLRGGTGALGTQYF. The CDR3 DNA follows: TGTGCCAGCAGTTTAAGGGGAGGGACAGGGGCCCTTGGGACCCAGTACTTC. V usage is TRBV27 and J usage is TRBJ2-5; 10 bases map to TRBD1. Trimming took 2 bases from V and 7 from J; bases not matched to a gene: 13. Germline lookup yields CDR1 MNHEY and CDR2 SMNVEV (reference sequence). The CDR3 consists of 17 residues.

The chain is built from TRBV7-9 and TRBJ2-5; weak D call: TRBD2 (6 bases). CDR3 length: 13 residues. V was shortened by 1 base and J by 4 bases, with 7 bases between the two germline ends. Per germline, CDR1 SEHNR and CDR2 FQNEAQ (reference sequence). The CDR3 coding sequence is TGTGCCAGCAGCTTAGGGGGAGGAGAGACCCAGTACTTC. Translation: CASSLGGGETQYF.

The chain couples TRBV10-3 to TRBJ2-1, with TRBD1 matching over 9 bases. Germline CDR1 reads ENHRY; CDR2 reads SYGVKD. The CDR3 is made up of 15 amino acids. With 4 bases clipped from V and 4 bases from J, the junction kept 5 bases outside the gene matches. The CDR3 DNA reads TGTGCCATCAGTGGTCCGGGACAGGGTTACAATGAGCAGTTCTTC. It specifies CAISGPGQGYNEQFF.

The table lists this clone with a few counts. The chain recombines TRBV18 with TRBJ2-3; the match to TRBD2 covers 7 bases. Germline CDR1 and CDR2: KGHSH and LQKENI. This CDR3 has 16 residues. Losses at the gene ends were 1 base for V and 0 bases for J; bases not matched to a gene: 4. CDR3 bases: TGTGCCAGCTCACCACGGGAGGGCCTTAGCACAGATACGCAGTATTTT. The encoded protein is CASSPREGLSTDTQYF.

This chain connects TRBV7-2 to TRBJ2-3; D is unclear. Germline V gives CDR1 SGHTA, CDR2 FQGNSA. This CDR3 region has 11 residues. Trimming shortened V by 3 bases and J by 5 bases, and 3 bases separated the two germline ends. The CDR3 loop reads CASSFGDTQYF. CDR3 DNA sequence: TGTGCCAGCAGCTTCGGAGATACGCAGTATTTT.

V usage is TRBV27 and J usage is TRBJ2-1; a possible D gene is TRBD2 (5 bases). CDR3 size: 18 residues. The germline V gene has CDR1 MNHEY and CDR2 SMNVEV (reference sequence). Trimming removed 3 bases at V and 0 bases at J, with 18 bases between. CDR3 loop: CASSFPERARFSYNEQFF. CDR3 DNA: TGTGCCAGCAGTTTCCCCGAGAGGGCAAGATTCTCCTACAATGAGCAGTTCTTC.

This clone was seen once. The CDR3 bases are TGTGCCAGCAGCCCAAGAAAGGGGACAAACTACGAGCAGTACTTC. Its protein product is CASSPRKGTNYEQYF. The chain is built from TRBV7-8 and TRBJ2-7; D is perhaps TRBD1 (6 bases). Per germline, CDR1 SGHVS and CDR2 FQNEAQ. The ends were cut back, 5 bases at V and 3 bases at J, with 17 bases in the middle. The CDR3 runs 15 residues.

The J gene is TRBJ2-3, the V gene TRBV30, with 8 bases matching TRBD1. Germline values: CDR1 GTSNPN, CDR2 SVGIG (reference sequence). This CDR3 is 17 amino acids long. V shed 2 bases and J 4 bases; nucleotides not matched to a gene: 14. CDR3 nucleotides: TGTGCCTGGAGTTCCCAACGGACAGGGAGTGCTGCAGATACGCAGTATTTT. Translated: CAWSSQRTGSAADTQYF. Together with reference TRBV30 and TRBJ2-3, the CDR3 gives the full variable domain: SQTIHQWPATLVQPVGSPLSLECTVEGTSNPNLYWYRQAAGRGLQLLFYSVGIGQISSEVPQNLSASRPQDRQFILSSKKLLLSDSGFYLCAWSSQRTGSAADTQYFGPGTRLTVL.

V is TRBV7-9 and J is TRBJ2-4; maybe TRBD2 (6 bases). Germline loops: CDR1 SEHNR, CDR2 FQNEAQ (reference sequence). This CDR3 comprises 14 residues. Trimming took off 0 bases at V and 7 bases at J, with 10 bases between the two ends. The CDR3 region has the DNA TGTGCCAGCAGCTTAGCGGGGACTTCGAACATTCAGTACTTC. Its protein product is CASSLAGTSNIQYF.

V usage is TRBV7-9 and J usage is TRBJ2-7; D not certain. The V end lost 1 base, the J end lost 3 bases, and 7 bases lay between the germline ends. There are 13 residues in the CDR3. Germline CDR1 and CDR2: SEHNR and FQNEAQ (reference sequence). In DNA form, the CDR3 reads TGTGCCAGCAGCTTAGATCCGGGCTACGAGCAGTACTTC. Translating it yields CASSLDPGYEQYF. Full variable domain (rest looked up from reference TRBV7-9 and TRBJ2-7): DTGVSQNPRHKITKRGQNVTFRCDPISEHNRLYWYRQTLGQGPEFLTYFQNEAQLEKSRLLSDRFSAERPKGSFSTLEIQRTEQGDSAMYLCASSLDPGYEQYFGPGTRLTVT.

This CDR3 is CASSLVRGGVEQYF. CDR3 nucleotides: TGTGCCAGCAGCTTAGTTAGGGGGGGTGTCGAGCAGTACTTC. The chain combines TRBV7-2 with TRBJ2-7; maybe TRBD2 (7 bases). The CDR3 runs 14 residues. Germline loops: CDR1 SGHTA, CDR2 FQGNSA. With 1 base removed from V and 6 bases from J, the gap between germline ends came to 13 bases.

The genes are TRBV10-3 and TRBJ2-1, with 12 bases matching TRBD2. The CDR3 is made up of 18 amino acids. Losses at the gene ends were 6 bases for V and 1 base for J; bases not matched to a gene: 10. Germline V gene lookup returns CDR1 ENHRY and CDR2 SYGVKD. The CDR3 coding sequence is TGTGCCATCAGGGACCGACTAGCGGGAGTACTGTCCTACAATGAGCAGTTCTTC. Translated, it gives CAIRDRLAGVLSYNEQFF.

This chain connects TRBV11-2 to TRBJ2-1; 10 bases are shared with TRBD1. The CDR3 has 16 residues. The V and J ends lost 5 bases and 6 bases, in that order; junction bases with no gene match: 10. Germline V gives CDR1 SGHAT, CDR2 FQNNGV. In nucleotides, the CDR3 is TGTGCCAGCAGCATCCGGACAGGGGGATCTCTCAATGAGCAGTTCTTC. Translating it yields CASSIRTGGSLNEQFF.

This clone was observed a handful of times. The chain joins TRBV7-2 to TRBJ1-1; the D is unclear. The CDR3 extends over 12 amino acids. From germline, CDR1 is SGHTA and CDR2 FQGNSA. The germline V and J ends were trimmed by 5 bases and 5 bases, with 9 bases remaining between them. The CDR3 bases are TGTGCCAGCAGCCCACTTGAAACTGAAGCTTTCTTT. This sequence encodes CASSPLETEAFF.

This sequence joins TRBV28 and TRBJ1-2; D perhaps matches TRBD1 (6 bases). Germline assignment: CDR1 MDHEN and CDR2 SYDVKM. The CDR3 runs to 18 residues. Deletions cut 2 bases from V and 2 bases from J, with 21 bases between. CDR3 residues: CASSLTWGGGARNYGYTF. CDR3 nucleotide sequence: TGTGCCAGCAGTTTAACCTGGGGCGGGGGCGCCCGGAACTATGGCTACACCTTC.